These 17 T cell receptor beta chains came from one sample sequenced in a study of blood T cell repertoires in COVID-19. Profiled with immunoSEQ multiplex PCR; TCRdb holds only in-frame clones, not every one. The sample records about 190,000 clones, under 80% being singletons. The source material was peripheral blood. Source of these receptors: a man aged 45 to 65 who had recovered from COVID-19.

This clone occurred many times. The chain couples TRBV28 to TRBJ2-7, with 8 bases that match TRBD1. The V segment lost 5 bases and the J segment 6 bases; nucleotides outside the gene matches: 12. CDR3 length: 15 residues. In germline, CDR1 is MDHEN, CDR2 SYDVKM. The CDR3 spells CASSRWRTGYGEQYF. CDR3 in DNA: TGTGCCAGCAGTCGTTGGAGGACAGGGTATGGCGAGCAGTACTTC.

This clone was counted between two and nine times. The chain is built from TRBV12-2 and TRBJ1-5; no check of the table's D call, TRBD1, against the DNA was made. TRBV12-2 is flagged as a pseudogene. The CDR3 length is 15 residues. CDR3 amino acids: CASRPPGQDNQPQHF. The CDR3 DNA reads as TGTGCAAGTCGCCCCCCAGGACAGGACAATCAGCCCCAGCATTTT.

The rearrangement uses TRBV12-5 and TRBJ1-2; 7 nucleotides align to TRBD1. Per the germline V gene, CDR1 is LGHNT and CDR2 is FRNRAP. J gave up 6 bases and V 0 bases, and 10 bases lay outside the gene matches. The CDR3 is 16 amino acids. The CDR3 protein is CASGLVRGQGPHGYTF. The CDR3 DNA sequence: TGTGCTAGTGGTTTGGTAAGGGGGCAGGGCCCTCATGGCTACACCTTC.

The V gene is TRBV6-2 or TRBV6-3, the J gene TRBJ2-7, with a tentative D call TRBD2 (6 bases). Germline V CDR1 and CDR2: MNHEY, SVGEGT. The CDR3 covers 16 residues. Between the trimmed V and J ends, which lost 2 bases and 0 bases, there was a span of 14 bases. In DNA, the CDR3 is TGTGCCAGCAGTTACGGGGAGACAGCGGGCTCCTACGAGCAGTACTTC. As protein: CASSYGETAGSYEQYF.

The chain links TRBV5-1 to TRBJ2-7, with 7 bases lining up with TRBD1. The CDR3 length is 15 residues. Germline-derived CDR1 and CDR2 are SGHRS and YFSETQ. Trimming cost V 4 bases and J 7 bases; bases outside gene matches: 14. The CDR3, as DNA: TGCGCCAGCAGCAGAGACGGACAGGCCTCTAGTGAGCAGTACTTC. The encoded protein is CASSRDGQASSEQYF.

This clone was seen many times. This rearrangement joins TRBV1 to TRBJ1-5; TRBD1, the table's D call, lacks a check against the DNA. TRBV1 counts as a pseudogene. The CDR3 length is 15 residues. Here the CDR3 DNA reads TGCACCAGCAGCCACGGACAGGTACTCAATCAGCCCCAGCATTTT. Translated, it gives CTSSHGQVLNQPQHF.

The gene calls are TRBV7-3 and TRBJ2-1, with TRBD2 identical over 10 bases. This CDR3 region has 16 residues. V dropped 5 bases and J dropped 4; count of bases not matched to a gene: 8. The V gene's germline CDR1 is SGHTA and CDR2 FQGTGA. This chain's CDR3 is CASSPTPSGGYNEQFF. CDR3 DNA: TGTGCCAGCAGCCCCACCCCTAGCGGGGGTTACAATGAGCAGTTCTTC.

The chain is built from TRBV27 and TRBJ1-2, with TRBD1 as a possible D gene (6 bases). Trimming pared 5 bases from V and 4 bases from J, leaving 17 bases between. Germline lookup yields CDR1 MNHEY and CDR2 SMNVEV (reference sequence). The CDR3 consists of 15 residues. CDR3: CASSRFRQAGYGYTF. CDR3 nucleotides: TGTGCCAGCAGTAGATTCCGACAGGCTGGCTATGGCTACACCTTC.

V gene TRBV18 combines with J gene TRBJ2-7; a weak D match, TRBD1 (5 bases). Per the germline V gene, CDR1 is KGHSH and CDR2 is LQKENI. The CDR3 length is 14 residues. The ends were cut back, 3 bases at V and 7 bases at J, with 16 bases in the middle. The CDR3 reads CASSPAGRQGEQYF. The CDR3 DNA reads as TGTGCCAGCTCACCGGCAGGGCGGCAAGGGGAGCAGTACTTC.

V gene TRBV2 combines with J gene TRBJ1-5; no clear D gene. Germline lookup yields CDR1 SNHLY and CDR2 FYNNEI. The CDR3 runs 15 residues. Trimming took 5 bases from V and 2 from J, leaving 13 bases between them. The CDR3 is CASSYSRSGNQPQHF. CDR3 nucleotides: TGTGCCAGCAGTTACTCGAGAAGCGGCAATCAGCCCCAGCATTTT.

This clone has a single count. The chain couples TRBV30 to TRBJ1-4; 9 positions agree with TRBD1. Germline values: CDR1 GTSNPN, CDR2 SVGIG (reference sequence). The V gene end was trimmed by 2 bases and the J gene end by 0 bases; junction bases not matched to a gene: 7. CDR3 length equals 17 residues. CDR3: CAWSKAGQGSTNEKLFF. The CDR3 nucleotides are TGTGCCTGGAGTAAGGCGGGACAGGGATCAACTAATGAAAAACTGTTTTTT.

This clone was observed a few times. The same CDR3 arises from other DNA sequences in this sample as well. CDR3 residues: CSASYRGEKLFF. The DNA of the CDR3 is TGCAGTGCTAGTTACAGGGGTGAAAAACTGTTTTTT. The rearrangement joins TRBV20-1 to TRBJ1-4; 7 nucleotides line up with TRBD1. CDR3 length equals 12 residues. Germline loops: CDR1 DFQATT, CDR2 SNEGSKA (reference sequence). Trimming cost V 3 bases and J 7 bases; bases outside gene matches: 2.

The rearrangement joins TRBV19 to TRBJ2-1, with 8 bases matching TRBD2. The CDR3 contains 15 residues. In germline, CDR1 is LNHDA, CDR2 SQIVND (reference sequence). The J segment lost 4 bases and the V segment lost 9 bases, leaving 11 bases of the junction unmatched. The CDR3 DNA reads TGTGCCAGCAAACTAGCGGATGGGATTTACAATGAGCAGTTCTTC. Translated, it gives CASKLADGIYNEQFF.

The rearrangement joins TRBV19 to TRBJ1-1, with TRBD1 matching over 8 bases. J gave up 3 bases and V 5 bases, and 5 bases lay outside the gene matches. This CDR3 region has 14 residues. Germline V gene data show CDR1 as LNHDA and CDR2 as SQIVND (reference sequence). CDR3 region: CASSERQGYTEAFF. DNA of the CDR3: TGTGCCAGTAGTGAACGACAGGGGTACACTGAAGCTTTCTTT.

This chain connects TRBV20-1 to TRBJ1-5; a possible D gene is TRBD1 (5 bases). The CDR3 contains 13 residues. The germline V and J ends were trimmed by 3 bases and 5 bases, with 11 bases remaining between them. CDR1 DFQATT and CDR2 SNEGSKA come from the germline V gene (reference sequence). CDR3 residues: CSASPGTHQPQHF. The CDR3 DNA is TGCAGTGCTAGTCCAGGGACTCATCAGCCCCAGCATTTT.

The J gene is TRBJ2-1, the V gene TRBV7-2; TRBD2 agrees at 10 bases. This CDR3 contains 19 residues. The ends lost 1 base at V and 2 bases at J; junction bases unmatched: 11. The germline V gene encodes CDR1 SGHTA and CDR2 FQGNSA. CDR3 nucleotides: TGTGCCAGCAGCTTAGTAGAACACCGTGGACTAGCGGCCTACAATGAGCAGTTCTTC. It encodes CASSLVEHRGLAAYNEQFF.

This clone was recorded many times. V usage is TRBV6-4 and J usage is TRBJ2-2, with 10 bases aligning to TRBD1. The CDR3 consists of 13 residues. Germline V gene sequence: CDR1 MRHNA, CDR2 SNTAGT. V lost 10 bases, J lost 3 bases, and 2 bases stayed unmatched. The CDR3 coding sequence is TGTGCCACCGGGACAGGGGACACCGGGGAGCTGTTTTTT. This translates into CATGTGDTGELFF.